This T cell receptor beta chain came from a study of post-analysis software for immune sequencing data. Prepared libraries of TCR beta cDNA carried unique molecular identifiers. Hundreds of thousands of cDNA molecules came from around 1 to 10 million T cells. TCRdb redid the calling of the PCR reads with MiXCR, one entry per CDR3 protein. Of roughly 400,000 distinct CDR3 sequences in the sample, 35% to 45% were seen once. Only a few counts were recorded for this clonotype. The sample comprised blood. This receptor was obtained from a girl aged 2 to 10 with multiple sclerosis.

For the CDR3, the DNA is TGCGCCAGCAGGACAGACAACTATGGCTACACCTTC. It encodes CASRTDNYGYTF. The chain recombines TRBV5-1 with TRBJ1-2; possible D gene TRBD1, 5 bases. CDR1 and CDR2 (germline): SGHRS, YFSETQ. The V gene lost 5 bases and the J gene lost 2 bases, with 7 bases spanning the gap. CDR3 length: 12 residues. Using reference TRBV5-1 and TRBJ1-2 for the parts outside the CDR3, the full variable domain is KAGVTQTPRYLIKTRGQQVTLSCSPISGHRSVSWYQQTPGQGLQFLFEYFSETQRNKGNFPGRFSGRQFSNSRSEMNVSTLELGDSALYLCASRTDNYGYTFGSGTRLTVV.